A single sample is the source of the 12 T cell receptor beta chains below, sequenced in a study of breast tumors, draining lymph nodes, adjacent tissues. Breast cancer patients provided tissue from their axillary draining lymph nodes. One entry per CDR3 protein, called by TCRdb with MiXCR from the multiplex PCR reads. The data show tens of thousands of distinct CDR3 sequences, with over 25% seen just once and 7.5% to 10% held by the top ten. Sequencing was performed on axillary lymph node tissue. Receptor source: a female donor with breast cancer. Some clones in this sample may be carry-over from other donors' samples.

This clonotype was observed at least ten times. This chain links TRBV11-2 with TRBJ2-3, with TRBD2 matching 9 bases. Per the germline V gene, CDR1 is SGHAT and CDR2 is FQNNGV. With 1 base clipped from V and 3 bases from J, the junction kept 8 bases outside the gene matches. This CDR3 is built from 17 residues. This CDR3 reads CASSLVRAGGPTDTQYF. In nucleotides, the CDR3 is TGTGCCAGCAGCTTAGTTCGCGCGGGAGGGCCTACAGATACGCAGTATTTT. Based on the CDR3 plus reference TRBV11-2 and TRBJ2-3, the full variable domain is EAGVAQSPRYKIIEKRQSVAFWCNPISGHATLYWYQQILGQGPKLLIQFQNNGVVDDSQLPKDRFSAERLKGVDSTLKIQPAKLEDSAVYLCASSLVRAGGPTDTQYFGPGTRLTVL.

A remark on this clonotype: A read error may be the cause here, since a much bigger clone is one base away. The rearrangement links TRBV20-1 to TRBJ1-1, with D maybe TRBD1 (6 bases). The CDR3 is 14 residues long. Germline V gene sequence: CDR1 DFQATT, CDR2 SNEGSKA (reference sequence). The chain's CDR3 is CSASHGPGDTEASF. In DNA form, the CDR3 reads TGCAGTGCTAGTCACGGACCAGGGGACACTGAAGCTTCCTTT.

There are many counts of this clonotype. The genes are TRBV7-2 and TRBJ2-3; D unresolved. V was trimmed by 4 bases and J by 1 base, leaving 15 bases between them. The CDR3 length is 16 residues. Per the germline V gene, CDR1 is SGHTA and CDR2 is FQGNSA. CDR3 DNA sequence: TGTGCCAGCAGCTCCCTAAGGGCCCAGGGCACAGATACGCAGTATTTT. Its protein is CASSSLRAQGTDTQYF. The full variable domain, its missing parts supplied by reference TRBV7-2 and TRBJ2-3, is GAGVSQSPSNKVTEKGKDVELRCDPISGHTALYWYRQSLGQGLEFLIYFQGNSAPDKSGLPSDRFSAERTGGSVSTLTIQRTQQEDSAVYLCASSSLRAQGTDTQYFGPGTRLTVL.

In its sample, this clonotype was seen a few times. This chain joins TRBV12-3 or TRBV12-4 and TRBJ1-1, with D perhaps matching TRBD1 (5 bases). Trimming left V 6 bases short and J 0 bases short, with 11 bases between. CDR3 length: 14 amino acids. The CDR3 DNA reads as TGTGCCAGCAGGGGGGGGTCAGTGAACACTGAAGCTTTCTTT. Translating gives CASRGGSVNTEAFF.

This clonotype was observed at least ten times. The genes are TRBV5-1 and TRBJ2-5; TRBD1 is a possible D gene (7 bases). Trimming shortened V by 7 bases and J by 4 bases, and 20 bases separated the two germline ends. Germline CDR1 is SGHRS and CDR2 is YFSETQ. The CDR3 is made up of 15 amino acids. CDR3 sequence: CASGLQTGSGETQYF. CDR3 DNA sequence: TGCGCCAGCGGACTACAGACAGGGAGTGGAGAGACCCAGTACTTC.

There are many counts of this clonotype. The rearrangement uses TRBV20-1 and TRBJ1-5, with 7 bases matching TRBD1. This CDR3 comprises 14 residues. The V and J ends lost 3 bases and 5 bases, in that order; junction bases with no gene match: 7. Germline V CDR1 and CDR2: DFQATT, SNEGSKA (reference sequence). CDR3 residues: CSASMGQTYQPQHF. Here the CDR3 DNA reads TGCAGTGCTAGTATGGGACAGACATATCAGCCCCAGCATTTT.

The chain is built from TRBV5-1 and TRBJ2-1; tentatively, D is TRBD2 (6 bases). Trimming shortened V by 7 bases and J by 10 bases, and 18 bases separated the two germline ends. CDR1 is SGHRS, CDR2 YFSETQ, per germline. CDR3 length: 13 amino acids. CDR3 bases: TGCGCCAGCGAAACGGGACTCCCTCGAGAGCAGTTCTTC. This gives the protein CASETGLPREQFF.

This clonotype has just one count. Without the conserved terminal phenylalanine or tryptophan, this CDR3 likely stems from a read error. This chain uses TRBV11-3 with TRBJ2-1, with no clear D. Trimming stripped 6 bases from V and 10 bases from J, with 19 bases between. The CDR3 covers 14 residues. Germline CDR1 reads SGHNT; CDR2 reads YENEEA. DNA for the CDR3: TGTGCCAGCAGTCGTTTTAGTGAGACTGGAGAGCAGTTCCTC. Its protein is CASSRFSETGEQFL.

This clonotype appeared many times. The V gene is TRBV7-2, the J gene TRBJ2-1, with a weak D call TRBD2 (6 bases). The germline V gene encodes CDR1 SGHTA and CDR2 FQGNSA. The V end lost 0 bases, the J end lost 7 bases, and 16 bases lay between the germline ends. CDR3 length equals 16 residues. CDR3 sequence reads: CASSLARGEGRNEQFF. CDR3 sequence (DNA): TGTGCCAGCAGCTTAGCGCGAGGTGAAGGGAGGAATGAGCAGTTCTTC.

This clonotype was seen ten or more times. CDR3 in amino acids: CASSYLSGYTF. The CDR3 DNA reads TGTGCCAGCAGTTATTTATCTGGCTACACCTTC. The genes are TRBV7-2 and TRBJ1-2, with unresolved D. CDR3 length: 11 residues. V gave up 6 bases and J gave up 7 bases, with 9 bases separating them. Germline V lookup: CDR1 SGHTA, CDR2 FQGNSA. The full variable domain, rest sourced from reference TRBV7-2 and TRBJ1-2, is GAGVSQSPSNKVTEKGKDVELRCDPISGHTALYWYRQSLGQGLEFLIYFQGNSAPDKSGLPSDRFSAERTGGSVSTLTIQRTQQEDSAVYLCASSYLSGYTFGSGTRLTVV.

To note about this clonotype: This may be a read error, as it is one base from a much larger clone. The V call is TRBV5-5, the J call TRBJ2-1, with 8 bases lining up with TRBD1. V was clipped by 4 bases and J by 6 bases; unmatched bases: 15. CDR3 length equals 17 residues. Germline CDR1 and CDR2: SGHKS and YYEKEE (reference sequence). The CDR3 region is CASSLLQRTGSLNEQFF. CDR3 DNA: TGTGCCAGCAGCCTCCTTCAAAGGACAGGGAGCCTCAATGAGCAGTTCTTC.

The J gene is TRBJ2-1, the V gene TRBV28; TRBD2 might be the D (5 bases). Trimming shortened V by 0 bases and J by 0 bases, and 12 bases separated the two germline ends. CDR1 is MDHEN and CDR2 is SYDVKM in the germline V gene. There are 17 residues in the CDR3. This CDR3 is CASSLWSGGHSYNEQFF. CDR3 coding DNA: TGTGCCAGCAGTTTATGGTCAGGAGGTCACTCCTACAATGAGCAGTTCTTC.